Sequencing of this T cell receptor beta chain was carried out in a study of T-cell reconstitution after alpha-beta-depleted transplantation in children (dated by TCRdb to about 2016). The study in broad terms: T-cell immune reconstitution after TCRalphabeta/CD19-depleted allogeneic hematopoietic cell transplantation in children was quantitatively tracked in the study by means of TCR repertoire profiling.

The label giving this sample's treatment or condition can be read as: allogeneic hematopoietic cell transplantation with graft depleted of TCRalphabeta T cells and CD19 B cells. The transplant recipients were children given TCRalphabeta/CD19-depleted allogeneic hematopoietic cell grafts. Trimming accounts for 2 bases at V and 0 bases at J, while the number of junction bases matched to no gene is 2. The CDR3 starts with the cysteine, ends with the phenylalanine, and has 16 residues. The kept DNA is CDR3 alone, 48 bases in frame from the first base. CDR1 MNHEY and CDR2 SMNVEV were looked up in the germline V gene (reference sequence). Library construction relied on PCR. Sequencing was carried out with an Illumina HiSeq 2500. TCR libraries were prepared with molecular barcoding, using unique molecular identifiers to normalize TCRbeta repertoire quantification. TCRdb ran its own pipeline on the public reads, namely fastp trimming at Q25 and MiXCR clone calling, and kept in-frame beta chains. Entries are consolidated by CDR3 protein sequence, retaining the most common genes and DNA. This sample gives 200,000 to 250,000 distinct CDR3 sequences in total; 7.5% to 9.5% of them show up just once. Under 8% of the sample rests with the top ten.

What the study reported, not specific to this receptor: The apparently early recovery of alphabetaT-cell counts about two months after transplant reportedly depended on only several hundred rapidly expanded clones that came from non-depleted graft cells. Over subsequent months, a decline in hyperexpanded clone frequencies was noted, and after one year, T-cell counts and TCRbeta diversity were mostly ascribed to newly produced T cells. The high TCRbeta diversity at day 60 in some patients was ascribed to recipient T cells and intrathymic progenitors that had survived conditioning.

This clonotype was detected many times. No cognate antigen has been identified for it. Base qualities are not at hand, and no much larger clone is one base apart. This specimen was PBMCs, mostly from graft donor cells, taken 180 days after TCRalphabeta/CD19-depleted stem cell transplant. The rearranged segments are TRBV27 and TRBJ2-2; 8 nucleotides in the junction match TRBD1. This TCR was sampled from a male patient younger than 18 who had a stem cell transplant for acute lymphoblastic leukemia, so the T cells may come from the graft donor. The DNA sequence follows: TGTGCCAGCAGTTTACAGGGGGCATCGAACACCGGGGAGCTGTTTTTT. Its product reads: CASSLQGASNTGELFF.